This T cell receptor (beta chain) derives from a study of beta chain features in type 1 diabetes. Expressed TCRB transcripts were sequenced because the entire RNA isolate underwent reverse transcription. Assay used: immunoSEQ multiplex PCR; TCRdb lists only in-frame clones, some missing. The table records fewer than 400,000 clones, less than 9.5% of them present only once. Findings and limits, study-wide: In the patient group, naive, central memory and Treg TCRB repertoires seemed more alike than in the healthy donor group.

A word on this clone: Its antigen is not identified.

V was shortened by 4 bases and J by 5 bases, with 6 bases between the two germline ends. Germline V gene lookup returns CDR1 KGHSH and CDR2 LQKENI. The CDR3 totals 12 residues. This sequence was found in a woman between 18 and 30 years old in good health. Sequences were obtained from central memory CD4+ T cells from blood. The V call is TRBV18, the J call TRBJ2-4, with D hard to call. CDR3 protein: CASSHPENIQYF. CDR3 DNA: TGTGCCAGCTCACATCCAGAAAACATTCAGTACTTC. The full variable domain, its missing parts supplied by reference TRBV18 and TRBJ2-4, is NAGVMQNPRHLVRRRGQEARLRCSPMKGHSHVYWYRQLPEEGLKFMVYLQKENIIDESGMPKERFSAEFPKEGPSILRIQQVVRGDSAAYFCASSHPENIQYFGAGTRLSVL.